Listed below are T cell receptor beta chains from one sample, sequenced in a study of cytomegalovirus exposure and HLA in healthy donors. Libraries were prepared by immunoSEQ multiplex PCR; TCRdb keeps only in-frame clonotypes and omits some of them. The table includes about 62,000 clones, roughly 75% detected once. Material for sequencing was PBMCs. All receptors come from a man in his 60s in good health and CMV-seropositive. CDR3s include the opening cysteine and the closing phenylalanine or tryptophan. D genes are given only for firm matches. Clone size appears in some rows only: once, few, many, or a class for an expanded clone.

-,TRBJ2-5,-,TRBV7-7,CASSLSGAAGETQYF,TGTGCTAGCAGCCTTTCCGGTGCGGCAGGGGAGACCCAGTACTTC
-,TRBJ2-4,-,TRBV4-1,CASSQDMARGTKNIQYF,TGCGCCAGCAGCCAAGATATGGCTCGGGGAACCAAAAACATTCAGTACTTC
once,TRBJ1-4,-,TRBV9,CASSQTGFGEKLFF,TGTGCCAGCAGCCAAACAGGGTTTGGTGAAAAACTGTTTTTT
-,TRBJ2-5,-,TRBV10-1,CASSGQAQETQYF,TGCGCCAGCAGTGGGCAGGCCCAAGAGACCCAGTACTTC
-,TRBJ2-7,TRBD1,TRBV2,CASSRDRGSEQYF,TGTGCCAGCAGCCGGGACAGGGGTAGTGAGCAGTACTTC
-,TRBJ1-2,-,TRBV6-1,CASRGGLYGYTF,TGTGCCAGCAGGGGGGGTCTCTATGGCTACACCTTC
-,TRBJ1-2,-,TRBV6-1,CASLSRGPANYGYTF,TGTGCCAGCTTGTCCAGGGGCCCCGCTAACTATGGCTACACCTTC
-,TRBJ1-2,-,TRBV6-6,CASSRGQLTNYGYTF,TGTGCCAGCAGTCGAGGGCAACTTACTAACTATGGCTACACCTTC
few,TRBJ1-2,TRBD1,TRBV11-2,CASSLDRQGGYTF,TGTGCCAGCAGCTTGGACCGACAGGGTGGCTACACCTTC
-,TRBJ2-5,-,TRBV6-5,CASSYGRTAGETQYF,TGTGCCAGCAGTTACGGTCGGACGGCGGGAGAGACCCAGTACTTC
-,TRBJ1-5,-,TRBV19,CASSIIRGQPQHF,TGTGCCAGTAGTATAATCAGGGGTCAGCCCCAGCATTTT
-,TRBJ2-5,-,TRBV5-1,CASSLGGRETQYF,TGCGCCAGCAGCTTGGGGGGGCGAGAGACCCAGTACTTC
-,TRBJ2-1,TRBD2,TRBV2,CASQGREGSGQFF,TGTGCCTCCCAAGGGCGGGAGGGAAGCGGGCAGTTCTTC
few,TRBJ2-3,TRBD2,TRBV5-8,CASSLLLAGADTQYF,TGTGCCAGCAGCCTCTTACTAGCGGGAGCAGATACGCAGTATTTT
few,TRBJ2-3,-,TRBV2,CASRGLTTADTQYF,TGTGCCAGCAGGGGCCTGACTACTGCAGATACGCAGTATTTT
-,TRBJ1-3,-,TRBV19,CASSIGGSGNTIYF,TGTGCCAGTAGTATAGGAGGCTCTGGAAACACCATATATTTT
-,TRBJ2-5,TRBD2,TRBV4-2,CASSQDRGGQETQYF,TGTGCCAGCAGCCAAGATCGGGGGGGCCAAGAGACCCAGTACTTC
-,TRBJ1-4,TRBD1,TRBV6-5,CASSAGTGNEKLFF,TGTGCCAGCAGTGCTGGGACAGGGAATGAAAAACTGTTTTTT
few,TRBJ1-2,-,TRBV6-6,CASSYEGDYGYTF,TGTGCCAGCAGTTACGAGGGGGACTATGGCTACACCTTC
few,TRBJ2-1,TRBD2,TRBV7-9,CASSLGLAANEQFF,TGTGCCAGCAGCTTAGGACTAGCGGCCAATGAGCAGTTCTTC
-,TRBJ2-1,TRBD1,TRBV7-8,CASSRDRGRGEQFF,TGTGCCAGCAGCCGGGACAGGGGGCGGGGTGAGCAGTTCTTC
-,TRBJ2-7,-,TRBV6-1,CASRAAAYEQYF,TGTGCCAGCAGGGCGGCAGCCTACGAGCAGTACTTC
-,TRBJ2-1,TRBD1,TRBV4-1,CASSQEVQGEYNEQFF,TGCGCCAGCAGCCAAGAGGTACAGGGGGAATACAATGAGCAGTTCTTC
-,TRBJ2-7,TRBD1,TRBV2,CASSGIDRVLTYEQYF,TGTGCCAGCAGTGGGATCGACAGGGTCCTGACCTACGAGCAGTACTTC
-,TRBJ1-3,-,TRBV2,CASRTGTSAGNTIYF,TGTGCCAGCAGAACCGGGACTAGCGCTGGAAACACCATATATTTT
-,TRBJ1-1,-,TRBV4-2,CASSQAAGMNTEAFF,TGTGCCAGCAGCCAAGCGGCAGGGATGAACACTGAAGCTTTCTTT
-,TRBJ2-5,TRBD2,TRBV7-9,CSSSLGTSGTETQYF,TGTTCCAGCAGTCTTGGAACTAGCGGGACTGAGACCCAGTACTTC
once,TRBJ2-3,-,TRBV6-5,CASSLTGGITDTQYF,TGTGCCAGCAGCCTCACCGGAGGGATCACAGATACGCAGTATTTT
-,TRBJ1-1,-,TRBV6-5,CASRIQTLGTGKAFF,TGTGCCAGCAGGATCCAAACCCTCGGAACAGGCAAAGCTTTCTTT
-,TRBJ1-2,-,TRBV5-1,CASSLDSNYGYTF,TGCGCCAGCAGCTTGGACAGTAACTATGGCTACACCTTC
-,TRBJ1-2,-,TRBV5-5,CASSLAAGLYGYTF,TGTGCCAGCAGCTTGGCGGCAGGACTCTATGGCTACACCTTC
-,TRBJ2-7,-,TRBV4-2,CASSHLGAYEQYF,TGTGCCAGCAGCCATCTAGGGGCCTACGAGCAGTACTTC
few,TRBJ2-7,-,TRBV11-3,CASSPEGEAEQYF,TGTGCCAGCAGCCCGGAAGGGGAGGCCGAGCAGTACTTC
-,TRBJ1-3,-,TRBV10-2,CASSPRGGGSGNTIYF,TGCGCCAGCAGCCCTCGAGGGGGGGGCTCTGGAAACACCATATATTTT
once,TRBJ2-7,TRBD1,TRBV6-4,CASRTSGTGPYEQYF,TGTGCCAGCAGAACTTCCGGGACAGGTCCGTACGAGCAGTACTTC
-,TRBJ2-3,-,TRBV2,CASSEYREALSREGTDTQYF,TGTGCCAGCAGTGAATATAGGGAAGCGCTCTCCCGGGAAGGCACAGATACGCAGTATTTT
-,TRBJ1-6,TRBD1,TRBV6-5,CASNRQGRNSPLHF,TGTGCCAGCAATAGACAGGGGAGGAATTCACCCCTCCACTTT
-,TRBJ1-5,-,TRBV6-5,CASSYGRGFRQPQHF,TGTGCCAGCAGTTACGGGAGAGGGTTCCGTCAGCCCCAGCATTTT
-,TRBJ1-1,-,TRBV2,CASSEAAGQITEAFF,TGTGCCAGCAGTGAAGCCGCAGGGCAGATAACTGAAGCTTTCTTT
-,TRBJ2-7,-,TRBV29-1,CSVVGALEGPTYEQYF,TGCAGCGTTGTGGGGGCCTTAGAGGGGCCGACCTACGAGCAGTACTTC
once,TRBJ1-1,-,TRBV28,CASRRGGSNAEAFF,TGTGCCAGCAGGCGGGGGGGCTCTAATGCTGAAGCTTTCTTT